In its sample, the clone carrying this T cell receptor (beta chain) was seen many times. Its antigen is currently unknown. A junction boundary mismatches the germline segment, possibly from a read error. Stable disease denoted Graves' hyperthyroidism without ophthalmopathy progression within 18 months. The entry originates in a study of T cells in Graves' hyperthyroidism and ophthalmopathy. The wider study: Blood from the periphery was taken at initial diagnosis, before any treatment. General observations from the study: A model of 13 V-J pairs discriminated ophthalmopathy from stable hyperthyroidism.

From germline, CDR1 is SNHLY and CDR2 FYNNEI. The CDR3 extends over 16 amino acids. RNA transcripts yielded amplified TCR beta CDR3 regions. HTBI primers were the set used in a first-round RT-PCR of the TCR CDR3. TCRdb reprocessed the multiplex PCR reads via MiXCR and lists one record per CDR3 protein. The table lists approximately 210,000 distinct CDR3 sequences, roughly 18% of them singletons. This chain uses TRBV2 with TRBJ1-6; no firm D call. Sequenced: blood. This receptor was taken from a man between 45 and 60 years old with Graves' hyperthyroidism. The CDR3 spells CASSEARGSFNSPLHF. CDR3 bases: TGTGCCAGCAGTGAAGCTCGAGGGTCCTTTAATTCACCCCTCCACTTT.